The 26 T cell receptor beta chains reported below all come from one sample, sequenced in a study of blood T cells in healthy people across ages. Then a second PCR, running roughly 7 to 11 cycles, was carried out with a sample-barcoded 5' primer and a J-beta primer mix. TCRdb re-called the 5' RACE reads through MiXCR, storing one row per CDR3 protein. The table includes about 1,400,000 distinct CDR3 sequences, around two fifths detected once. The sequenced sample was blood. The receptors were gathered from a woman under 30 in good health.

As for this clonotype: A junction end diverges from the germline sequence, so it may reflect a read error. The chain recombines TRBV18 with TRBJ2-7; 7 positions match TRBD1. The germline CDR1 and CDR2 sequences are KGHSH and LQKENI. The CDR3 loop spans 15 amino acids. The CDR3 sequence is CANSPGQEILYEQYF. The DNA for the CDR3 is TGTGCCAACTCACCTGGACAGGAGATCCTCTACGAGCAGTACTTC. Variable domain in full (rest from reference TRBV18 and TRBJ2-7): NAGVMQNPRHLVRRRGQEARLRCSPMKGHSHVYWYRQLPEEGLKFMVYLQKENIIDESGMPKERFSAEFPKEGPSILRIQQVVRGDSAAYFCANSPGQEILYEQYFGPGTRLTVT.

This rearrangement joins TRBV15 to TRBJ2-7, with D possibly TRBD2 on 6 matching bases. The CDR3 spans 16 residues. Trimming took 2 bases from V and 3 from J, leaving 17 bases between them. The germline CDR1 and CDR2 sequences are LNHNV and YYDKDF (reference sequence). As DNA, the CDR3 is TGTGCCACCAGCAGACACGGGAGTAGTAGTATCTACGAGCAGTACTTC. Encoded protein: CATSRHGSSSIYEQYF.

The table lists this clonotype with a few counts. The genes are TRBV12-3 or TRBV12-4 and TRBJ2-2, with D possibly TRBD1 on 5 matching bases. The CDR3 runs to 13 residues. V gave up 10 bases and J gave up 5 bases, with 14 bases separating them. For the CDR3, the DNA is TGTGCCACCACCCAACAGGTGACCGGGGAGCTGTTTTTT. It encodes CATTQQVTGELFF.

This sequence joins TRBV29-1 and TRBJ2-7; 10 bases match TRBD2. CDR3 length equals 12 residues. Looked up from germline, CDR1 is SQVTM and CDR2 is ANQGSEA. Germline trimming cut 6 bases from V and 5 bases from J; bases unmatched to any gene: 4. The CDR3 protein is CSVSSGRNEQYF. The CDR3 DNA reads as TGCAGCGTATCTAGCGGGAGAAACGAGCAGTACTTC.

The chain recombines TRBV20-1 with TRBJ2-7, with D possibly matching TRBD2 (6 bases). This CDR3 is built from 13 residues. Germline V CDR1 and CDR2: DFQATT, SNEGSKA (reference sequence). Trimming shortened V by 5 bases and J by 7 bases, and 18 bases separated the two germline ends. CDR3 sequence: CSAFLTGLQEQYF. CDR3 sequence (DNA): TGCAGTGCTTTCCTAACGGGACTTCAGGAGCAGTACTTC.

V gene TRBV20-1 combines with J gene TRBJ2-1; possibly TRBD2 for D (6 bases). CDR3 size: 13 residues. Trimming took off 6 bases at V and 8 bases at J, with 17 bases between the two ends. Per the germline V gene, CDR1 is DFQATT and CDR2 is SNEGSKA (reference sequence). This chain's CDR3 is CSAAPAGRDEQFF. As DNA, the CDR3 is TGCAGTGCAGCACCGGCGGGACGGGATGAGCAGTTCTTC.

The CDR3 bases are TGTGCCAGCAGCTCGACTAGCGGGAGTATCTACGAGCAGTACTTC. Protein product: CASSSTSGSIYEQYF. The V call is TRBV7-2, the J call TRBJ2-7; 12 positions agree with TRBD2. Trimming cost V 4 bases and J 3 bases; bases outside gene matches: 4. There are 15 residues in the CDR3. CDR1 and CDR2 from the germline V gene are SGHTA and FQGNSA.

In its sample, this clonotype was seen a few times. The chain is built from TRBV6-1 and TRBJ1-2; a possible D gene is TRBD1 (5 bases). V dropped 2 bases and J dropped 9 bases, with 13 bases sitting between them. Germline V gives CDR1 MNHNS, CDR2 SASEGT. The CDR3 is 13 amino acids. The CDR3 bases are TGTGCCAGCAGTGAATGGGGGAAGGATCGCTACACCTTC. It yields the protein CASSEWGKDRYTF.

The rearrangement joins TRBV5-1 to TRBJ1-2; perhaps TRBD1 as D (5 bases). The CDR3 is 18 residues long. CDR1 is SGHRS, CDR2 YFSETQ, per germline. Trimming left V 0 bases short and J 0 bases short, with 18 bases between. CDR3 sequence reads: CASSLVPVQGFSNYGYTF. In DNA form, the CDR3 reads TGCGCCAGCAGCTTGGTGCCAGTTCAGGGTTTTTCTAACTATGGCTACACCTTC.

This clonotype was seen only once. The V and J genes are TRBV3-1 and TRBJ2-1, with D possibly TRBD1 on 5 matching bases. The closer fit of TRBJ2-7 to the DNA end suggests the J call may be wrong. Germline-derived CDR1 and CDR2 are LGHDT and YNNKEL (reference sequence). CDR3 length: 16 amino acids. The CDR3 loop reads CASSKAVTAYYNEQYF. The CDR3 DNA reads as TGTGCCAGCAGCAAGGCAGTGACAGCTTACTACAATGAGCAGTACTTC.

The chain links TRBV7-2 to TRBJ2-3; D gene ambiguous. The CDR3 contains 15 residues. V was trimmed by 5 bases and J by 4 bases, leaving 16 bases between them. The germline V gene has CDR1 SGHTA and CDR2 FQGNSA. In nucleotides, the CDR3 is TGTGCCAGCAGCCCGATGCCGGGTTCCCCAGATACGCAGTATTTT. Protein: CASSPMPGSPDTQYF.

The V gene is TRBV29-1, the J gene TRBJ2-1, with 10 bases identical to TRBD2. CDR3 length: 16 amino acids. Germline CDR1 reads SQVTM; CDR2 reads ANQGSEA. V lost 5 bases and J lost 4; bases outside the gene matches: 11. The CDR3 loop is CSVKGLAGAIYNEQFF. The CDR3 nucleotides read TGCAGCGTTAAGGGGCTAGCGGGGGCTATTTACAATGAGCAGTTCTTC.

CDR3 DNA sequence: TGTGCCAGCAGCCTCTCGAAGGTTAGCGGGAGGGTCTACGAGCAGTACTTC. The encoded protein is CASSLSKVSGRVYEQYF. The V call is TRBV3-1, the J call TRBJ2-5; TRBD2 matches 11 bases. The DNA end lines up better with TRBJ2-7; the J call may be wrong. CDR1 is LGHDT and CDR2 is YNNKEL in the germline V gene (reference sequence). The CDR3 is 17 residues long.

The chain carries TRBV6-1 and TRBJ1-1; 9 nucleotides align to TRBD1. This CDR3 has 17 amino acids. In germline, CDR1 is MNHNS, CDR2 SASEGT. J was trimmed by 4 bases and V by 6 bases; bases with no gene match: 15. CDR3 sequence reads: CASRRAGTGKKSTEAFF. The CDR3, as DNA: TGTGCCAGCAGGCGAGCCGGGACAGGGAAGAAATCCACTGAAGCTTTCTTT.

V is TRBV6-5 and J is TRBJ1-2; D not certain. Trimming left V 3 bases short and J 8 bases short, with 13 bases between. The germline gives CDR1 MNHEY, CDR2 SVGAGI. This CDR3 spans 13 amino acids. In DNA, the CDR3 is TGTGCCAGCAGTTATACAGCGTTGGGGGGCTACACCTTC. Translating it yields CASSYTALGGYTF.

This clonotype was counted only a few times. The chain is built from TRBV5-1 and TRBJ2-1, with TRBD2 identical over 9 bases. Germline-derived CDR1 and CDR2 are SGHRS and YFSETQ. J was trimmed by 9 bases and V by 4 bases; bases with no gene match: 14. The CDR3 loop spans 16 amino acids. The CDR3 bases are TGCGCCAGCAGCCGTACCTCCGCGGGAGGGCTTAGTGAGCAGTTCTTC. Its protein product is CASSRTSAGGLSEQFF.

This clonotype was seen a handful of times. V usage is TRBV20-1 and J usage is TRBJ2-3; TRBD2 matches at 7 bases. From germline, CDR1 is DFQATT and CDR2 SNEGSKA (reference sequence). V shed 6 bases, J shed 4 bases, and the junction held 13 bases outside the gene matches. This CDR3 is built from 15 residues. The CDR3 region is CSAIGWGGDPDTQYF. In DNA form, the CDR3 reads TGCAGTGCGATTGGTTGGGGGGGGGACCCAGATACGCAGTATTTT.

This chain's CDR3 is CRSSGAEQETQYF. In nucleotides, the CDR3 is TGCAGATCATCCGGGGCGGAGCAAGAGACCCAGTACTTC. The chain is built from TRBV20-1 and TRBJ2-5; D could derive from TRBD1 or TRBD2 (5 bases each). CDR3 length equals 13 residues. Germline V CDR1 and CDR2: DFQATT, SNEGSKA (reference sequence).

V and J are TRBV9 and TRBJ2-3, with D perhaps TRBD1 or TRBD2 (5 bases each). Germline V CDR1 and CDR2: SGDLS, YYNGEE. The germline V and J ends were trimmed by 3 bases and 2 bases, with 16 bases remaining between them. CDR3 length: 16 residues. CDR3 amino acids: CASSAGDGPHTDTQYF. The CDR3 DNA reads TGTGCCAGCAGCGCCGGGGACGGACCACACACAGATACGCAGTATTTT.

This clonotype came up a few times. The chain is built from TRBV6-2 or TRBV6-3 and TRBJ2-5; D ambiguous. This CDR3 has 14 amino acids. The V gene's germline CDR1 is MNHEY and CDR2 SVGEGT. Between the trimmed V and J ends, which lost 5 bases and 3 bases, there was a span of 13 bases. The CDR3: CASSGALVEETQYF. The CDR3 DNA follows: TGTGCCAGCAGTGGAGCTCTGGTAGAAGAGACCCAGTACTTC.

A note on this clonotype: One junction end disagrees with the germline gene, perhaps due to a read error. The CDR3 sequence is CASSVAGNREQFF. The CDR3 DNA is TGTGCCAGCAGCGTAGCGGGCAACCGTGAGCAGTTCTTC. The J gene is TRBJ2-1, the V gene TRBV7-2; 7 bases align to TRBD2. CDR1 and CDR2 from the germline V gene are SGHTA and FQGNSA. The CDR3 is 13 amino acids. Combining the CDR3 with reference TRBV7-2 and TRBJ2-1 gives the whole variable domain GAGVSQSPSNKVTEKGKDVELRCDPISGHTALYWYRQSLGQGLEFLIYFQGNSAPDKSGLPSDRFSAERTGGSVSTLTIQRTQQEDSAVYLCASSVAGNREQFFGPGTRLTVL.

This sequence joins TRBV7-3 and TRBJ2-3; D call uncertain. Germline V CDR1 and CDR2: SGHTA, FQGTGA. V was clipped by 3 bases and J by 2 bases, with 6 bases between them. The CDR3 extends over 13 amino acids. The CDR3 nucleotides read TGTGCCAGCAGCTTGAGGATCACAGATACGCAGTATTTT. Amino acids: CASSLRITDTQYF.

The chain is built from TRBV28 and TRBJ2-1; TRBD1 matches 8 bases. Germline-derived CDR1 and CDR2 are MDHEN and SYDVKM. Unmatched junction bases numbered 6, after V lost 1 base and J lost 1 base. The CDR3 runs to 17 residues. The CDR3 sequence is CASSLSTGGKSYNEQFF. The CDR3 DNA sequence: TGTGCCAGCAGTTTATCCACAGGGGGAAAGTCCTACAATGAGCAGTTCTTC.

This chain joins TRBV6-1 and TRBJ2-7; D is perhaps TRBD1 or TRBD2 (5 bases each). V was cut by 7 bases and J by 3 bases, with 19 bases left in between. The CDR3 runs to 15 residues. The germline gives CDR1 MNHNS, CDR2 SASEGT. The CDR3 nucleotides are TGTGCCAGCATACCTACGGTTGGGACCAGCTACGAGCAGTACTTC. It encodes CASIPTVGTSYEQYF.

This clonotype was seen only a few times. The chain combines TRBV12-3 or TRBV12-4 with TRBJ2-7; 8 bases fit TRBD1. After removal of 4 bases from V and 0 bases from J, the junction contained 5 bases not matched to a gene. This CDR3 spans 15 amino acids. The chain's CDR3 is CASSYGQGDSYEQYF. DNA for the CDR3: TGTGCCAGCAGTTACGGACAGGGCGACTCCTACGAGCAGTACTTC.

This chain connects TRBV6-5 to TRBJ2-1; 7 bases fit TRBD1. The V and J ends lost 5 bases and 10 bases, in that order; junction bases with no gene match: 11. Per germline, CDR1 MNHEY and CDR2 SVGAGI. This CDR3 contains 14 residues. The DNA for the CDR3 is TGTGCCAGCAGTGGCTCGACAGGGAGTTACGAGCAGTTCTTC. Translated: CASSGSTGSYEQFF.